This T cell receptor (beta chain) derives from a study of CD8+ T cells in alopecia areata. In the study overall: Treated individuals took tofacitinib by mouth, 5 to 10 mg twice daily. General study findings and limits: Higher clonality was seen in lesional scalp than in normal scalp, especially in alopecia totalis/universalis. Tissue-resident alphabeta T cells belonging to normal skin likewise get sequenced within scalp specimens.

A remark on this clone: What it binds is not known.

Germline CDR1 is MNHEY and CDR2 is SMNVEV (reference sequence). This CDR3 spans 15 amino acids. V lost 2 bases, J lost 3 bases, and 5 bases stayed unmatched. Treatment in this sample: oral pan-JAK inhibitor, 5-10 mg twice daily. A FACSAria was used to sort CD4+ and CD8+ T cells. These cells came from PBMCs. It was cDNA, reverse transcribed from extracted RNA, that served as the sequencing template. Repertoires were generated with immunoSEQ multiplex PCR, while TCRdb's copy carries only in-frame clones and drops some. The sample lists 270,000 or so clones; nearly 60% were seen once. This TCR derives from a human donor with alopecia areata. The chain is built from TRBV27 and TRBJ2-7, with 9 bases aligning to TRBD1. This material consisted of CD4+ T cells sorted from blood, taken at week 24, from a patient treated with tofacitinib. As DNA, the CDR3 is TGTGCCAGCAGTTTACCGGGACAGGGTTTCTACGAGCAGTACTTC. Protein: CASSLPGQGFYEQYF.